This T cell receptor (beta chain) comes out of a study of cytomegalovirus exposure and HLA in healthy donors. Germline trimming cut 1 base from V and 6 bases from J; bases unmatched to any gene: 0. Germline CDR1 is SGDLS and CDR2 is YYNGEE. This CDR3 spans 13 amino acids. In the PCR, 60 Vbeta and 13 Jbeta primers were used. The method was immunoSEQ multiplex PCR; TCRdb's version includes in-frame clones alone and lacks a portion of them. The sample has 100,000 to 150,000 clones; over 60% are singletons. Sequenced input: PBMCs. This chain joins TRBV9 and TRBJ2-1; 8 nucleotides match TRBD1. The clonotype originates from a woman aged 60-75 years in good health and CMV-seronegative. This CDR3 reads CASSVTGGNEQFF. The CDR3 DNA sequence: TGTGCCAGCAGCGTAACAGGGGGCAATGAGCAGTTCTTC.